Each of the 20 T cell receptor beta chains below was sequenced from the same sample in a study of T cells expressing NK-cell markers. Following a re-call of the 5' RACE reads, TCRdb has one entry per CDR3 protein and lacks DNA. This table lists 130,000 to 150,000 distinct CDR3 sequences. The sample consisted of blood T cells: a sorted CD56 or NKG2C T cell subset, CD4+ or CD8+ T cells, or bulk PBMC T cells (not recorded which). The receptors shown here come from a young man in good health.

The chain carries TRBV9 and TRBJ2-5; lacking DNA, the TRBD2 call made by TCRdb goes unchecked. The CDR3 is 15 amino acids. Germline values: CDR1 SGDLS, CDR2 YYNGEE. Here the CDR3 reads CASSVGGLASEAQYF.

V usage is TRBV7-8 and J usage is TRBJ2-5; TCRdb names TRBD2, which stays unverified in the absence of DNA. The CDR3 loop spans 14 amino acids. In germline, CDR1 is SGHVS, CDR2 FQNEAQ. CDR3 sequence reads: CASSLASGKETQYF.

J is TRBJ2-7 and V is TRBV7-9; TCRdb lists TRBD1, though no DNA is available to test this call. Germline CDR1 is SEHNR and CDR2 is FQNEAQ (reference sequence). The CDR3 runs to 14 residues. The CDR3 region is CASSLGTGFYEQYF.

V gene TRBV12-3 or TRBV12-4 combines with J gene TRBJ2-5; TCRdb's D call, TRBD2, is unchecked because there is no DNA. The CDR3 extends over 14 amino acids. CDR3 in amino acids: CASSLEGDQETQYF.

This sequence joins TRBV12-3 or TRBV12-4 and TRBJ2-3; TCRdb lists TRBD1, though no DNA is available to test this call. This CDR3 has 15 residues. The CDR3 region is CASSPSTVTTDTQYF.

The chain links TRBV20-1 to TRBJ2-1; TCRdb's D gene call, TRBD2, goes unchecked for lack of DNA. The CDR3 runs to 17 residues. From germline, CDR1 is DFQATT and CDR2 SNEGSKA (reference sequence). This CDR3 reads CSAHLGGLADSYNEQFF.

The CDR3 protein is CSARGGGVVSGNTIYF. This sequence joins TRBV20-1 and TRBJ1-3; the D gene TCRdb calls, TRBD1, cannot be checked with no DNA. The CDR3 covers 16 residues. CDR1 is DFQATT and CDR2 is SNEGSKA in the germline V gene (reference sequence).

The chain carries TRBV5-1 and TRBJ2-1; the D call of TRBD1 rests on TCRdb alone, since no DNA is present to check it. The CDR3 is made up of 16 amino acids. The germline CDR1 and CDR2 sequences are SGHRS and YFSETQ. This CDR3 is CASSPGTASSYNEQFF. The variable domain in full, completed from reference TRBV5-1 and TRBJ2-1, reads KAGVTQTPRYLIKTRGQQVTLSCSPISGHRSVSWYQQTPGQGLQFLFEYFSETQRNKGNFPGRFSGRQFSNSRSEMNVSTLELGDSALYLCASSPGTASSYNEQFFGPGTRLTVL.

The genes are TRBV18 and TRBJ2-6; TCRdb's D gene call, TRBD2, goes unchecked for lack of DNA. Per the germline V gene, CDR1 is KGHSH and CDR2 is LQKENI. The CDR3 contains 18 residues. CDR3 in amino acids: CASSPTPAGNSGANVLTF.

This chain connects TRBV28 to TRBJ2-7; TCRdb calls TRBD1, which cannot be checked without DNA. The CDR3 has 16 residues. Germline loops: CDR1 MDHEN, CDR2 SYDVKM. The CDR3 loop reads CASSSLRDKSSYEQYF.

V usage is TRBV3-1 and J usage is TRBJ2-5. The germline gives CDR1 LGHDT, CDR2 YNNKEL (reference sequence). The length of the CDR3 is 13 residues. Here the CDR3 reads CASSQEPWETQYF.

V gene TRBV12-3 or TRBV12-4 combines with J gene TRBJ2-2; TCRdb outputs TRBD1, but without DNA this stays unchecked. The length of the CDR3 is 15 residues. CDR3 loop: CASTLAGQGAGELFF.

The chain joins TRBV27 to TRBJ2-1; the D call of TRBD2 rests on TCRdb alone, since no DNA is present to check it. The CDR3 has 18 residues. Germline V gene data show CDR1 as MNHEY and CDR2 as SMNVEV (reference sequence). CDR3 protein: CASSLLAGGSGGANEQFF.

This chain uses TRBV4-1 with TRBJ2-3; the D gene TCRdb calls, TRBD1, cannot be checked with no DNA. This CDR3 spans 15 amino acids. CDR1 and CDR2 from the germline V gene are MGHRA and YSYEKL. The CDR3 loop reads CASSYPGTGTDTQYF.

The chain has TRBV7-9 and TRBJ2-7; TCRdb reports TRBD1, a call that lacks DNA to check it against. This CDR3 has 15 residues. Germline V CDR1 and CDR2: SEHNR, FQNEAQ (reference sequence). CDR3 region: CASSPPTGLSYEQYF. The variable domain in full, with the rest retrieved from reference TRBV7-9 and TRBJ2-7, is DTGVSQNPRHKITKRGQNVTFRCDPISEHNRLYWYRQTLGQGPEFLTYFQNEAQLEKSRLLSDRFSAERPKGSFSTLEIQRTEQGDSAMYLCASSPPTGLSYEQYFGPGTRLTVT.

This chain joins TRBV10-3 and TRBJ2-7; TCRdb calls TRBD1, which cannot be checked without DNA. The CDR3 runs to 13 residues. Germline CDR1 ENHRY, CDR2 SYGVKD. The CDR3: CAISEGDSYEQYF.

The rearrangement links TRBV29-1 to TRBJ2-3. The CDR3 runs to 14 residues. The germline V gene has CDR1 SQVTM and CDR2 ANQGSEA. The chain's CDR3 is CSVDYLDPRDTQYF.

The V gene is TRBV30, the J gene TRBJ2-7; the D call of TRBD2 rests on TCRdb alone, since no DNA is present to check it. The CDR3 totals 15 residues. The germline V gene has CDR1 GTSNPN and CDR2 SVGIG (reference sequence). Here the CDR3 reads CAWRQGPSGIYEQYF.

V is TRBV5-1 and J is TRBJ2-1. CDR3 length equals 13 residues. Germline CDR1 is SGHRS and CDR2 is YFSETQ. The CDR3 loop is CASSLEQINEQFF. The variable domain in full, with the rest retrieved from reference TRBV5-1 and TRBJ2-1, is KAGVTQTPRYLIKTRGQQVTLSCSPISGHRSVSWYQQTPGQGLQFLFEYFSETQRNKGNFPGRFSGRQFSNSRSEMNVSTLELGDSALYLCASSLEQINEQFFGPGTRLTVL.

The chain has TRBV19 and TRBJ2-5; TCRdb's D call of TRBD1 is untestable without DNA. CDR1 is LNHDA and CDR2 is SQIVND in the germline V gene (reference sequence). The CDR3 spans 15 residues. The CDR3 loop reads CASSVYGTAQETQYF.